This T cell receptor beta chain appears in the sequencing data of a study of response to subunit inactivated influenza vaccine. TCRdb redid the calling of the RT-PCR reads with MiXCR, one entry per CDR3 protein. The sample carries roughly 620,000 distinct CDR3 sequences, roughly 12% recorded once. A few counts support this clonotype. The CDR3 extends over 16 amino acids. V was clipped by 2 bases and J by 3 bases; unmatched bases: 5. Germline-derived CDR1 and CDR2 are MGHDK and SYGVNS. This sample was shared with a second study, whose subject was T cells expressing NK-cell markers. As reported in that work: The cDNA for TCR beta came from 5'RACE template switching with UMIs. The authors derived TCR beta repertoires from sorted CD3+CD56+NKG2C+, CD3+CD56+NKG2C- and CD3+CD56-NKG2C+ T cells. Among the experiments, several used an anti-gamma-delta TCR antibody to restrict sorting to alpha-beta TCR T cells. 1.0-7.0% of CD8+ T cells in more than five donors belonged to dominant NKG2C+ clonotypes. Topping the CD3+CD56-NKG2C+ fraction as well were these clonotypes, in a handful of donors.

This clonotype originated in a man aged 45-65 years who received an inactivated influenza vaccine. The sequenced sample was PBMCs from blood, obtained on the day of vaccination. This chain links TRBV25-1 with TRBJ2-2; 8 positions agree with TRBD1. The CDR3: CASSEGTGRYTGELFF. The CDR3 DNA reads TGTGCCAGCAGTGAAGGGACAGGACGATACACCGGGGAGCTGTTTTTT.